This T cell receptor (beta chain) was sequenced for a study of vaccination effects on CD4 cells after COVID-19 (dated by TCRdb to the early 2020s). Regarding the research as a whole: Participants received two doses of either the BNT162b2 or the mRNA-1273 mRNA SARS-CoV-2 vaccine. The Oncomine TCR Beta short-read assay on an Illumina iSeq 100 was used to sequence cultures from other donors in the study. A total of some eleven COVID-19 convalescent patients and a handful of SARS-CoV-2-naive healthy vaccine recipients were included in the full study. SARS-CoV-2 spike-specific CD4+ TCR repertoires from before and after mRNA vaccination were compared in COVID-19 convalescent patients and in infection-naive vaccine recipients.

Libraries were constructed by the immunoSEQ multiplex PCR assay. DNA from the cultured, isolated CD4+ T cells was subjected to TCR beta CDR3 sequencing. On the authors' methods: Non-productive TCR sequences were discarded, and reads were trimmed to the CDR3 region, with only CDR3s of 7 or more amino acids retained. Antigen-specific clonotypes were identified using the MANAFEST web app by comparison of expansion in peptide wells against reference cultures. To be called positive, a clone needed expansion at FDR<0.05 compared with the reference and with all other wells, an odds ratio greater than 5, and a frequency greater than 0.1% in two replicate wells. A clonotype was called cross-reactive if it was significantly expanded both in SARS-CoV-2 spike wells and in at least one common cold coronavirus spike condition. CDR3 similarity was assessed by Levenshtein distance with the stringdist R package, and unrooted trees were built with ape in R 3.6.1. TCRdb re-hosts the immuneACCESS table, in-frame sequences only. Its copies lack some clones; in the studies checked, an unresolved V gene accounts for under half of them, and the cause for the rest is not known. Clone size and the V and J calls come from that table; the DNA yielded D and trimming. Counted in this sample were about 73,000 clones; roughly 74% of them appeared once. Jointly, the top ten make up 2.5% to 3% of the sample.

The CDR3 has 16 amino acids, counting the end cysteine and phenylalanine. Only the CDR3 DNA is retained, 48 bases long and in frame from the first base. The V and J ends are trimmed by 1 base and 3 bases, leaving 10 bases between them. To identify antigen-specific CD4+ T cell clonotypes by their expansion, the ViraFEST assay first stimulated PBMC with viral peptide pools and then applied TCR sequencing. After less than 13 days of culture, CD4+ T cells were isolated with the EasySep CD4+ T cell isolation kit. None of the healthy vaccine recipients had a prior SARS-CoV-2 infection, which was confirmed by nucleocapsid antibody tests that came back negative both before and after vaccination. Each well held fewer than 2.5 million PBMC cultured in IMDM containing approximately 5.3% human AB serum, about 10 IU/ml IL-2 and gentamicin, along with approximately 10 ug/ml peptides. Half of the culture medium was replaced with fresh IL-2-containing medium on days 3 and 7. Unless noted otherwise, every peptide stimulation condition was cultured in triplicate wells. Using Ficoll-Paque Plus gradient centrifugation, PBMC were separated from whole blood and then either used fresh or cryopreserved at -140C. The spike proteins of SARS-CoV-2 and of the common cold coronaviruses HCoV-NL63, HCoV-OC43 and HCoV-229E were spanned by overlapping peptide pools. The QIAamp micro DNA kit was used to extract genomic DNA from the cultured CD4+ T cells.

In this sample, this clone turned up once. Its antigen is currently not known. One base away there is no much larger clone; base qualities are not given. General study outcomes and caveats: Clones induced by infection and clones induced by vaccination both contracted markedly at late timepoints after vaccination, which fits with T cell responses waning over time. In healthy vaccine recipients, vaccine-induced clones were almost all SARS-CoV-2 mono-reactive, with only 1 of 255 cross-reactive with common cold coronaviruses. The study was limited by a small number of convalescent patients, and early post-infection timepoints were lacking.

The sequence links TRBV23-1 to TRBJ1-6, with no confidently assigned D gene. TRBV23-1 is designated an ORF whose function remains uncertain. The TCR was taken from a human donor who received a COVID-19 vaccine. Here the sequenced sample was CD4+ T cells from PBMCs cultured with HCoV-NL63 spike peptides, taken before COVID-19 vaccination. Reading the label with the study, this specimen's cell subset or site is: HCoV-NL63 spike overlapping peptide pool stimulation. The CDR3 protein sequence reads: CASSQWTPDYNSPLHF. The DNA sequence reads TGCGCCAGCAGTCAATGGACGCCTGACTATAATTCACCCCTCCACTTT.